Listed below are T cell receptor beta chains from one sample, sequenced in a study of control samples from healthy donors and cancer patients. Clones were sequenced by immunoSEQ multiplex PCR, and TCRdb holds only the in-frame ones, with some missing. Of more than 65,000 clones in the sample, 75% to 90% were seen once. Sequencing was done on a sample of blood. All receptors derive from a middle-aged man in good health. Each CDR3 is given with its conserved first and last residue. A D gene is named only where the DNA matches it firmly. Clone sizes are given selectively: once, few, many, or a class where the clone is expanded.

cdr3_aa,cdr3_nt,d_call,cdr3_length,v_call,clone_size,j_call
CATSDPGLAGDHTGELFF,TGTGCCACCAGTGACCCGGGACTAGCGGGAGATCACACCGGGGAGCTGTTTTTT,TRBD2,18,TRBV24-1,NA,TRBJ2-2
CASSLQGWGGSYF,TGTGCCAGCAGCTTACAGGGTTGGGGTGGTTCGTACTTC,NA,13,TRBV21-1,NA,TRBJ2-7
CASSEDRGNTGELFF,TGCGCCAGCAGCGAGGACAGGGGGAACACCGGGGAGCTGTTTTTT,TRBD1,15,TRBV5-1,NA,TRBJ2-2
CASSQDLGTDEQFF,TGTGCCAGCAGCCAAGATTTGGGGACTGATGAGCAGTTCTTC,NA,14,TRBV3-1/TRBV3-2,NA,TRBJ2-1
CATSEGRLYQETQYF,TGTGCCACCAGTGAAGGACGTCTGTACCAAGAGACCCAGTACTTC,NA,15,TRBV24-1,NA,TRBJ2-5
CASSLGGAEGYEQYF,TGCGCCAGCAGCTTGGGGGGGGCGGAAGGGTACGAGCAGTACTTC,NA,15,TRBV5-1,few,TRBJ2-7
CASSQADRGLYGYTF,TGTGCCAGCAGCCAAGCCGACAGGGGGCTCTACGGCTACACCTTC,TRBD1,15,TRBV3-1/TRBV3-2,NA,TRBJ1-2
CSVEVGRVLSHEQYF,TGCAGCGTTGAAGTTGGCAGGGTTTTGTCCCACGAGCAGTACTTC,NA,15,TRBV29-1,NA,TRBJ2-7
CATSFTANTGELFF,TGTGCCACCAGTTTTACAGCGAACACCGGGGAGCTGTTTTTT,NA,14,TRBV24-1,NA,TRBJ2-2
CASSQLTGPNTEAFF,TGTGCCAGCAGTCAGCTTACGGGCCCTAACACTGAAGCTTTCTTT,NA,15,TRBV28,NA,TRBJ1-1
CASSLDISGLAVTDTQYF,TGTGCCAGCAGCTTAGACATATCGGGACTAGCGGTCACAGATACGCAGTATTTT,TRBD2,18,TRBV11-3,NA,TRBJ2-3
CASSQDHPRDRAEKLFF,TGCGCCAGCAGCCAAGACCACCCGCGGGACAGGGCTGAAAAACTGTTTTTT,TRBD1,17,TRBV4-3,NA,TRBJ1-4
CASSSGTVNTEAFF,TGTGCCAGTAGTAGTGGGACCGTGAACACTGAAGCTTTCTTT,NA,14,TRBV19,NA,TRBJ1-1
CASSVRGAATDTQYF,TGTGCCAGCAGCGTACGGGGGGCCGCCACAGATACGCAGTATTTT,NA,15,TRBV9,NA,TRBJ2-3
CASSQAQGRNDEQFF,TGTGCCAGCAGCCAAGCTCAGGGGCGTAACGATGAGCAGTTCTTC,NA,15,TRBV3-1/TRBV3-2,once,TRBJ2-1
CASSARDRGNSPLHF,TGTGCCAGCAGCGCCCGGGACAGGGGCAATTCACCCCTCCACTTT,TRBD1,15,TRBV9,NA,TRBJ1-6
CASSLLIRTDHNSPLHF,TGTGCCAGCAGTTTACTCATACGGACAGACCATAATTCACCCCTCCACTTT,NA,17,TRBV28,NA,TRBJ1-6
CASSVGSSGRGAYEQYF,TGTGCCAGCAGCGTAGGGTCTAGCGGGAGGGGAGCCTACGAGCAGTACTTC,TRBD2,17,TRBV9,NA,TRBJ2-7
CASSTSPRTETQYF,TGTGCCAGCTCAACAAGCCCCCGGACGGAGACCCAGTACTTC,NA,14,TRBV18,NA,TRBJ2-5
CATSQMSSYNEQFF,TGTGCCACCAGTCAGATGAGCTCCTACAATGAGCAGTTCTTC,NA,14,TRBV15,NA,TRBJ2-1
CASSVAGEPGELFF,TGTGCCAGCAGCGTAGCGGGAGAGCCCGGGGAGCTGTTTTTT,TRBD2,14,TRBV7-9,NA,TRBJ2-2
CASVQGLAGGETDTQYF,TGTGCTAGTGTCCAGGGACTAGCGGGAGGGGAAACAGATACGCAGTATTTT,TRBD2,17,TRBV12-5,NA,TRBJ2-3
CASRTAPQETQYF,TGCGCCAGCAGGACGGCACCCCAAGAGACCCAGTACTTC,NA,13,TRBV5-1,NA,TRBJ2-5
CASSASGSTDTQYF,TGTGCCAGCAGCGCCTCGGGGAGCACAGATACGCAGTATTTT,NA,14,TRBV5-5,NA,TRBJ2-3
CASSPLIAGGVTGELFF,TGTGCCAGCAGCCCCCTCATAGCGGGAGGGGTCACCGGGGAGCTGTTTTTT,TRBD2,17,TRBV11-3,NA,TRBJ2-2
CAIRGTGMETQYF,TGTGCCATCAGGGGGACAGGTATGGAGACCCAGTACTTC,TRBD1,13,TRBV10-3,NA,TRBJ2-5
CAIDSGGADTQYF,TGTGCCATCGATAGCGGGGGGGCAGATACGCAGTATTTT,TRBD2,13,TRBV10-3,NA,TRBJ2-3
CASSIAYGSNQPQHF,TGTGCCAGTAGTATAGCTTACGGTTCCAATCAGCCCCAGCATTTT,NA,15,TRBV19,NA,TRBJ1-5
CASSQSTGTSGETQYF,TGTGCCAGCAGCCAGTCCACCGGGACCTCTGGGGAGACCCAGTACTTC,NA,16,TRBV3-1/TRBV3-2,NA,TRBJ2-5
CASSAGWTGETQYF,TGTGCCAGCAGCGCCGGGTGGACGGGGGAGACCCAGTACTTC,NA,14,TRBV11-3,NA,TRBJ2-5
CASSEALKFEQFF,TGTGCCAGCAGTGAAGCGCTGAAGTTTGAGCAGTTCTTC,NA,13,TRBV6-1,once,TRBJ2-1
CASTQQETQYF,TGTGCCAGCACCCAGCAAGAGACCCAGTACTTC,NA,11,TRBV6-5,NA,TRBJ2-5
CASARAGHNEQFF,TGTGCCAGCGCCCGGGCGGGCCACAATGAGCAGTTCTTC,NA,13,TRBV9,NA,TRBJ2-1
CASSITGTGGYEQYF,TGTGCCAGTAGCATAACCGGGACAGGGGGCTACGAGCAGTACTTC,TRBD1,15,TRBV19,NA,TRBJ2-7
CASSRDINYGYTF,TGCGCCAGCAGCCGGGACATCAACTATGGCTACACCTTC,NA,13,TRBV4-3,NA,TRBJ1-2
CAWSKAAGFNEQFF,TGTGCCTGGAGTAAAGCGGCAGGGTTCAATGAGCAGTTCTTC,NA,14,TRBV30,once,TRBJ2-1
CASSLAPGYEQYF,TGCGCCAGCAGCTTGGCCCCCGGCTACGAGCAGTACTTC,NA,13,TRBV5-1,NA,TRBJ2-7
CAWSVELQPQHF,TGTGCCTGGAGTGTCGAACTTCAGCCCCAGCATTTT,NA,12,TRBV30,few,TRBJ1-5
CASSLDGTSRRIEQFF,TGTGCCAGCAGCTTGGATGGGACTAGCCGCCGCATTGAGCAGTTCTTC,TRBD2,16,TRBV5-8,NA,TRBJ2-1
CASRRTGLRFNSYNEQFF,TGTGCCAGCAGACGGACAGGGTTACGCTTTAACTCCTACAATGAGCAGTTCTTC,TRBD1,18,TRBV14,few,TRBJ2-1
CASSLRQGNSPLHF,TGCGCCAGCAGCTTGCGTCAGGGGAATTCACCCCTCCACTTT,NA,14,TRBV5-1,NA,TRBJ1-6
CASSPGGETQYF,TGTGCCAGTAGTCCCGGGGGAGAGACCCAGTACTTC,NA,12,TRBV19,NA,TRBJ2-5
CASSLAGTSVYNEQFF,TGTGCCAGCAGCTTAGCTGGGACTAGCGTCTACAATGAGCAGTTCTTC,TRBD2,16,TRBV7-9,NA,TRBJ2-1
CASSIGTRYNEQFF,TGTGCCAGTAGTATAGGGACTCGATACAATGAGCAGTTCTTC,NA,14,TRBV19,NA,TRBJ2-1
CASRDSPGVKTQYF,TGTGCCAGTAGGGACAGTCCGGGGGTAAAGACCCAGTACTTC,NA,14,TRBV19,NA,TRBJ2-5
CASSLRTSGSRYNEQFF,TGTGCCAGCAGCTTGCGGACTAGCGGGAGTAGGTACAATGAGCAGTTCTTC,TRBD2,17,TRBV11-3,once,TRBJ2-1
CSARTTYEQYF,TGCAGTGCTAGAACCACCTACGAGCAGTACTTC,NA,11,TRBV20-1,NA,TRBJ2-7
CASSVREETQYF,TGTGCCAGCAGCGTCAGGGAAGAGACCCAGTACTTC,NA,12,TRBV9,NA,TRBJ2-5
CASSQQQGGLNQPQHF,TGCGCCAGCAGCCAACAACAGGGGGGACTTAATCAGCCCCAGCATTTT,TRBD1,16,TRBV4-1,NA,TRBJ1-5
CASSLGFGGRGNEQFF,TGCGCCAGCAGCTTGGGGTTCGGCGGGAGGGGCAATGAGCAGTTCTTC,TRBD2,16,TRBV5-1,NA,TRBJ2-1
CASGAFGTEQYF,TGTGCCAGTGGTGCATTCGGAACCGAGCAGTACTTC,NA,12,TRBV19,NA,TRBJ2-7